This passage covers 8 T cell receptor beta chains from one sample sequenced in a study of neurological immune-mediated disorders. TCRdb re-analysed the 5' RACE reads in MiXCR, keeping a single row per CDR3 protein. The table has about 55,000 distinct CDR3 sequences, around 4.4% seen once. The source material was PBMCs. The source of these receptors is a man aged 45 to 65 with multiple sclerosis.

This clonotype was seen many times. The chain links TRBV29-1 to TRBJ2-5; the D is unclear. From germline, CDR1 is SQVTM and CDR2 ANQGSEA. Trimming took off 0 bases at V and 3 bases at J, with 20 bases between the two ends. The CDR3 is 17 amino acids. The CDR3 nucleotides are TGCAGCGTTGAAGATCGTGTTCTGGAACAATGGGAAGAGACCCAGTACTTC. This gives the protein CSVEDRVLEQWEETQYF.

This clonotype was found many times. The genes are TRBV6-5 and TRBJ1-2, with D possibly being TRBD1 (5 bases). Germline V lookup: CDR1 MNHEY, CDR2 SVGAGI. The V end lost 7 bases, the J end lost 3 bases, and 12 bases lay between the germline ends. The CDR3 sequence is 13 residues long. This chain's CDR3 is CASNSRADYGYTF. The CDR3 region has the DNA TGTGCCAGCAATTCCAGGGCAGACTATGGCTACACCTTC.

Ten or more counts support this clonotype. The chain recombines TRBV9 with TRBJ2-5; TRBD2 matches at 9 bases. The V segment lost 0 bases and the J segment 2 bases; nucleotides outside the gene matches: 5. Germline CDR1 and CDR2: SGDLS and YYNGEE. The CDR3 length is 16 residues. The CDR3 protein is CASSVGASGKQETQYF. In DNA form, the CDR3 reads TGTGCCAGCAGCGTAGGAGCTAGCGGGAAACAAGAGACCCAGTACTTC.

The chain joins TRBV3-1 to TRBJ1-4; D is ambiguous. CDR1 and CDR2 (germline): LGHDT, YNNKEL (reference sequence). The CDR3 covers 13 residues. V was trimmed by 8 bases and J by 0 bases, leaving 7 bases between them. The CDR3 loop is CASQATTNEKLFF. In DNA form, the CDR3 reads TGTGCCAGCCAGGCCACAACTAATGAAAAACTGTTTTTT.

The CDR3 protein is CASSQGRAEAYEQYF. The CDR3 nucleotides are TGTGCCAGCAGCCAAGGGAGAGCGGAAGCCTACGAGCAGTACTTC. The chain recombines TRBV4-2 with TRBJ2-7, with D possibly TRBD2 on 5 matching bases. Trimming took 1 base from V and 2 from J, leaving 12 bases between them. Germline values: CDR1 LGHNA, CDR2 YNFKEQ. This CDR3 has 15 residues.

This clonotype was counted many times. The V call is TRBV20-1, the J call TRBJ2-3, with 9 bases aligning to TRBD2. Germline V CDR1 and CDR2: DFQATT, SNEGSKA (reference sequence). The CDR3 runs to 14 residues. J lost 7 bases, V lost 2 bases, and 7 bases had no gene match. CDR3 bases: TGCAGTGCTAGACTAGCGGGAAGTTCGAATACGCAGTATTTT. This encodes CSARLAGSSNTQYF.

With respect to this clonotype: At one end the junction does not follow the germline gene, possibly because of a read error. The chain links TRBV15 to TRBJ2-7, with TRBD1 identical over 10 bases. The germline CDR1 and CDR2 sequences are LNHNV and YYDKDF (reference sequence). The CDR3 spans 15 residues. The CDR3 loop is CATSSTGTGDYEQYF. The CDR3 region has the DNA TGTGCCACCAGCAGTACCGGGACAGGGGACTACGAGCAGTACTTT.

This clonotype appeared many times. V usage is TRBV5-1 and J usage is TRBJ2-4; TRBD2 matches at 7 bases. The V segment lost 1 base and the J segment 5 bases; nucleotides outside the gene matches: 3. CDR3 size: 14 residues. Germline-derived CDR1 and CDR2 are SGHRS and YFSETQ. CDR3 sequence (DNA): TGCGCCAGCAGCTTGATGGGAGGGGAAAACATTCAGTACTTC. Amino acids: CASSLMGGENIQYF.